A single TCR beta chain is shown here with its context. Its antigen target is currently unknown. Base qualities are missing; no much larger clone stands one base away. For TCR beta library preparation, about 2.1 micrograms of genomic DNA were extracted from the cryopreserved PBMCs. High-throughput TCR beta sequencing was performed on longitudinal blood samples from CLL patients receiving ibrutinib monotherapy. Patients were enrolled in a phase 2 open-label single-center ibrutinib monotherapy trial. The sample is drawn from a study of cytotoxic CD8 clonotypes in ibrutinib-treated CLL listed by TCRdb under 2021. Broadly, across the study: In this cohort, some 14 patients were treatment-naive and under 13 were relapsed/refractory, while some 17 had unmutated IGHV. Partial responses were observed in around 25 patients and complete responses in 2; after a median follow-up of 68 months, remission was maintained in roughly 15 patients and progression was observed in about twelve. The response samples were drawn at a median of 12 months into treatment, with a range of about 6 to 36 months. Samples averaged roughly 260,000 productive templates and just under 95,000 productive rearrangements. Of the approximately 87 people in the trial, around 25 had longitudinal samples available. Cryopreserved peripheral blood mononuclear cells were obtained before treatment, at response, and at either sustained remission or disease progression.

Spanning cysteine to phenylalanine, the CDR3 consists of 15 amino acids. Just the 45-base CDR3 DNA is kept, in frame starting at base 1. From the germline V gene, CDR1 is MDHEN and CDR2 is SYDVKM. Relative to germline, V is missing 5 bases and J is missing 3 bases, with 7 bases of the junction outside any gene match. What the study reported, not specific to this receptor: Public clonotypes were found to be uncommon and were observed to contract or remain stable during treatment; the increase in clonality was shown to reflect expansion of private clonotypes at ibrutinib response. An increase in clonality was observed at ibrutinib response, with clonality remaining stable during sustained remission and falling back toward baseline at progression. Sampling times were not matched between patients in sustained remission and patients whose disease was progressing, and lymph node repertoires were not examined. At baseline, clonality was higher than in age-matched healthy donors and showed a strong correlation with circulating CD8+ T-cell counts.

On a MiSeq, deep resolution sequencing aimed for a depth between 1 in 1 million and 1 in 200,000 T cells, with each clonotype covered around 9.2x on average. The immunoSEQ hsTCRB Kit was used to generate the TCR beta libraries. For the original study's pipeline: The data were analyzed with ImmunoSEQ Analyzer and ImmunoSEQ Data Assistant, and V, D and J gene assignments followed IMGT definitions. Clonality was computed as one minus normalized Shannon entropy of productive rearrangement frequencies, ranging from 0 to 1. Only overrepresented clonotypes making up at least 0.05% of each patient's repertoire were included in the public clonotype analysis. Some twelve repertoires from age-matched healthy donors, obtained from immuneACCESS, served as clonality controls. TCRdb retrieved this table from immuneACCESS and kept in-frame rearrangements only. Not all clones are present; in checked studies, unresolved V genes account for under half, and no reason is known for the remainder. That table supplies the V and J calls and clone size; D and trimming were determined from the DNA. For this sample the table gives a few hundred thousand clones, of which around four fifths were detected only once. The top ten constitute roughly 7% of the sample.

The sequence derives from a human donor with chronic lymphocytic leukemia. Sample: PBMCs, taken before ibrutinib treatment. The rearrangement combines TRBV28 with TRBJ1-5, with 7 junctional bases fitting TRBD1. The CDR3: CASSATGLDNQPQHF. The sequenced DNA: TGTGCCAGCAGTGCGACAGGGTTGGACAATCAGCCCCAGCATTTT.